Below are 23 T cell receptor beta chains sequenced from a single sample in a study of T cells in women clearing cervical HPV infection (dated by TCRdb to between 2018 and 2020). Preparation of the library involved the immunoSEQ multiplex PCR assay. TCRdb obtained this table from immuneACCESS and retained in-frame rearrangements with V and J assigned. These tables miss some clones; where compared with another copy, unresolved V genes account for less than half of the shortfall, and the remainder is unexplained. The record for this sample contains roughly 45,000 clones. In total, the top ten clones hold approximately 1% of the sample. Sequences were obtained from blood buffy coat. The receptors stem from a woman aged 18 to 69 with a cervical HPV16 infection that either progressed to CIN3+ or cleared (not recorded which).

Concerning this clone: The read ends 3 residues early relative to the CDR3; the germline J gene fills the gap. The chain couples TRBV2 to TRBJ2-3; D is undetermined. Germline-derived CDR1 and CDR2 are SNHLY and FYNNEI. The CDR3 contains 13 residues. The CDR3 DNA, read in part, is TGTGCCAGCAGTGAGGTGGGCCAAGAGACG. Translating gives CASSEVGQET. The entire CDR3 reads CASSEVGQETQYF.

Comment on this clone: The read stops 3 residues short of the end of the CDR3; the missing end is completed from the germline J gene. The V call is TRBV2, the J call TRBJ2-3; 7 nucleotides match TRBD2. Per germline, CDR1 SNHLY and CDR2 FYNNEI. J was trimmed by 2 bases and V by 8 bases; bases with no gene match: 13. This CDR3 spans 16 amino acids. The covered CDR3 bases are TGTGCCAGCTCCATCAGTGGCGGGGGAGCCACAGATACG. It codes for CASSISGGGATDT. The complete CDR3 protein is CASSISGGGATDTQYF. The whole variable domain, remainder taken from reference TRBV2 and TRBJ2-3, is EPEVTQTPSHQVTQMGQEVILRCVPISNHLYFYWYRQILGQKVEFLVSFYNNEISEKSEIFDDQFSVERPDGSNFTLKIRSTKLEDSAMYFCASSISGGGATDTQYFGPGTRLTVL.

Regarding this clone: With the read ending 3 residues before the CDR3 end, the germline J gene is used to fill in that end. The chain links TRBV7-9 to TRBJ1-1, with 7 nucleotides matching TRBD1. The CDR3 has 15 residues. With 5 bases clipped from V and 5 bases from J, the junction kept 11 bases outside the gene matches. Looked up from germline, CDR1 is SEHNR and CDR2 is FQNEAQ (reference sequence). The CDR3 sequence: CASSPDEGAGTEAFF. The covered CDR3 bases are TGTGCCAGCAGCCCTGATGAGGGGGCGGGGACTGAA.

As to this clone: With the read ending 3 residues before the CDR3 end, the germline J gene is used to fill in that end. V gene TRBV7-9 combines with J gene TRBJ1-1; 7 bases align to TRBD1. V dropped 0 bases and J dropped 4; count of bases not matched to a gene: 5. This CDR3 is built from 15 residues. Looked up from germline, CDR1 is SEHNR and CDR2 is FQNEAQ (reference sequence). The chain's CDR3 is CASSLAGRGPTEAFF. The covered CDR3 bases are TGTGCCAGCAGCTTAGCGGGGAGGGGGCCCACTGAA.

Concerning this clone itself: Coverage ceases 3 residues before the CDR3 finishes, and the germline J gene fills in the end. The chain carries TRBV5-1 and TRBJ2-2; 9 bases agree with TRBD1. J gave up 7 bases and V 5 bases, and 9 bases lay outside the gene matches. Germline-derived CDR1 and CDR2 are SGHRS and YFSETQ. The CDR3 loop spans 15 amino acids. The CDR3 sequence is CASSLQGASGGELFF. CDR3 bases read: TGCGCCAGCAGTTTACAGGGGGCGTCGGGCGGGGAG.

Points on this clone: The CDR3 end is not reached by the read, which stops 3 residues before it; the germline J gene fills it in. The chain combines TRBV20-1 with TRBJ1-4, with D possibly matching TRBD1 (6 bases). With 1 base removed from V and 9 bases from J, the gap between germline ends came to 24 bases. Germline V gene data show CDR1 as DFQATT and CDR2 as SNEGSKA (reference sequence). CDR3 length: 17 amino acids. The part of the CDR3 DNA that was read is TGCAGTGCTAGAGGGTTTTTTATGAGGGACAACCCACAAAAA. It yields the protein CSARGFFMRDNPQK. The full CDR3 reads CSARGFFMRDNPQKLFF.

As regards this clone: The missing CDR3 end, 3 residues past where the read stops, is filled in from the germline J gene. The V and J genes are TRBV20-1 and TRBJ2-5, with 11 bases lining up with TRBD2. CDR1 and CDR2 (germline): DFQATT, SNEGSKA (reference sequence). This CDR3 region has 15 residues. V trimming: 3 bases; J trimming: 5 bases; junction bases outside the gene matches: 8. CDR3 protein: CSASRGTSGGETQYF. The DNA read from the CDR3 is TGCAGTGCTAGTAGGGGGACTAGCGGAGGGGAGACC.

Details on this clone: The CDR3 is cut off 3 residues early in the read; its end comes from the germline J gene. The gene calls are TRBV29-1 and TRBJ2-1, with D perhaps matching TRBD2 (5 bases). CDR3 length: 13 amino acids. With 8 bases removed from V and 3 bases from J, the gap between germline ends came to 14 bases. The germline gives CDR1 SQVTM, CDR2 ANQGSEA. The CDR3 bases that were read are TGCAGCTTCCGGGGATCAAGCTACAATGAG. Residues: CSFRGSSYNE. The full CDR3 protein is CSFRGSSYNEQFF.

CDR3 amino acids: CSAVPILTGNTEAFF. The sequenced part of the CDR3 DNA is TGCAGTGCTGTCCCAATACTGACAGGGAACACTGAA. This chain connects TRBV20-1 to TRBJ1-1; possible D gene TRBD1, 6 bases. With the read ending 3 residues before the CDR3 end, the germline J gene is used to fill in that end. Trimming cost V 5 bases and J 1 base, with 17 bases left between them. Germline V gene sequence: CDR1 DFQATT, CDR2 SNEGSKA (reference sequence). The CDR3 runs 15 residues.

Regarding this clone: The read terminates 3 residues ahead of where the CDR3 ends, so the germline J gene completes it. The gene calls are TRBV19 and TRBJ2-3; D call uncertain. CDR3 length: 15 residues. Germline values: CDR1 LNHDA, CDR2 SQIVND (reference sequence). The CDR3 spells CATKTELYSNQPQYF. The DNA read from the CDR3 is TGTGCCACCAAAACGGAGTTGTATAGCAATCAGCCG.

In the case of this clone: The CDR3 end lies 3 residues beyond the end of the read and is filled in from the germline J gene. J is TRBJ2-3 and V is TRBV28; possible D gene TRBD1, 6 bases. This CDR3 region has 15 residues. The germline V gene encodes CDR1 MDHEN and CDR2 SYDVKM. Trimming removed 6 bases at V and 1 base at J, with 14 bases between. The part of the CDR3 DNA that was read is TGTGCCAGCAGAATACGGACAGACCGCACAGATACG. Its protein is CASRIRTDRTDT. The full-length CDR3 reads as CASRIRTDRTDTQYF.

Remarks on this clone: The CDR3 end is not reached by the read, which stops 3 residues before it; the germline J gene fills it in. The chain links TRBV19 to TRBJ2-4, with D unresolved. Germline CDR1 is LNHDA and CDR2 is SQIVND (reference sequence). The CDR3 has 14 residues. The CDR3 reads CASSVLGSSYGQYF. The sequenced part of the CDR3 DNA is TGTGCCAGTAGTGTTCTCGGGTCTTCCTATGGT.

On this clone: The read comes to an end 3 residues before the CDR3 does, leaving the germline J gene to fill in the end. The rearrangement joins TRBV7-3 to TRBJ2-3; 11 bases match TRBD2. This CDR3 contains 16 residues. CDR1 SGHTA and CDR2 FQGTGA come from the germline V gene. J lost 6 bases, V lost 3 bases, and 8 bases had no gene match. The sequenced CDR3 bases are TGTGCCAGCAGCTTGACTAGCGGGGAGGGTTTGGATACG. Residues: CASSLTSGEGLDT. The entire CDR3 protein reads CASSLTSGEGLDTQYF.

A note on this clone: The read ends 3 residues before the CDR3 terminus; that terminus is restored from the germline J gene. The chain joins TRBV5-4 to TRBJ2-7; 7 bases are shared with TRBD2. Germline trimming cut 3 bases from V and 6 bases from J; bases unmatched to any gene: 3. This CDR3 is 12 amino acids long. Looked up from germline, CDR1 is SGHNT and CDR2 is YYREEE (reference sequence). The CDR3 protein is CASSSRGGEQYF. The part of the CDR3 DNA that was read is TGTGCCAGCAGCTCCCGCGGGGGCGAG. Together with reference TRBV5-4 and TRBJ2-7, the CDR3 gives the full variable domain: ETGVTQSPTHLIKTRGQQVTLRCSSQSGHNTVSWYQQALGQGPQFIFQYYREEENGRGNFPPRFSGLQFPNYSSELNVNALELDDSALYLCASSSRGGEQYFGPGTRLTVT.

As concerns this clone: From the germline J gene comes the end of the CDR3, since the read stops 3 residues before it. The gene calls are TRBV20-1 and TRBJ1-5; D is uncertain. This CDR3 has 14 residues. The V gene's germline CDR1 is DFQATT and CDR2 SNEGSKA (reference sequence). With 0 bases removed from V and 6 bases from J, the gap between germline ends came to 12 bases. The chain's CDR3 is CSARDRRPGQPQHF. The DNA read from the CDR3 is TGCAGTGCTAGAGATCGCCGGCCAGGTCAGCCC.

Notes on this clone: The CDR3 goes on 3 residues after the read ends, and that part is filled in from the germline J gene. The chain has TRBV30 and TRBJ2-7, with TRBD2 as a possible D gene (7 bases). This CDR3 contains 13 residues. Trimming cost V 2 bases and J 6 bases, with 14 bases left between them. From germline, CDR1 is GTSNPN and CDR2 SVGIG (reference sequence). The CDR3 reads CAWSPRRGGEQYF. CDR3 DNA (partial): TGTGCCTGGAGTCCGCGGAGGGGGGGCGAG.

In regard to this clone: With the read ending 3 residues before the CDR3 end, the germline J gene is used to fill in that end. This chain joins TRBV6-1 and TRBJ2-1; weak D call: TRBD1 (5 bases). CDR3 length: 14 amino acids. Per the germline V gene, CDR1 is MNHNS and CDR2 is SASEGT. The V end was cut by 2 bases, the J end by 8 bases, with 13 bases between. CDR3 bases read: TGTGCCAGCAGTGAAAGTTATGGGGCCCATGAG. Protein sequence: CASSESYGAHE. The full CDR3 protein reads CASSESYGAHEQFF.

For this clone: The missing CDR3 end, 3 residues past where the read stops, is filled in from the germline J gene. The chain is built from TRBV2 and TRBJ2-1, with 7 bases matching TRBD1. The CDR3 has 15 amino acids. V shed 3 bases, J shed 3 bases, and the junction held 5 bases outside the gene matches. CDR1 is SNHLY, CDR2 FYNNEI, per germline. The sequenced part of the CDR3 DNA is TGTGCCAGCAGTGACGACAGGGAATTCTACAATGAG. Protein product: CASSDDREFYNE. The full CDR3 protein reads CASSDDREFYNEQFF.

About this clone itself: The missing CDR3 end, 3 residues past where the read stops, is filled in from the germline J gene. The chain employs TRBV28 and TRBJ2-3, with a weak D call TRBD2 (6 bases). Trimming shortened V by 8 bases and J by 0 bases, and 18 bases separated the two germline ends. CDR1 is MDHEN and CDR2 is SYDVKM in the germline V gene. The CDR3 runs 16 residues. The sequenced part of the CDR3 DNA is TGTGCCAGCTCCACCAGGACTACGTCTAGCACAGATACG. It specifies CASSTRTTSSTDT. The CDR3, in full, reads CASSTRTTSSTDTQYF.

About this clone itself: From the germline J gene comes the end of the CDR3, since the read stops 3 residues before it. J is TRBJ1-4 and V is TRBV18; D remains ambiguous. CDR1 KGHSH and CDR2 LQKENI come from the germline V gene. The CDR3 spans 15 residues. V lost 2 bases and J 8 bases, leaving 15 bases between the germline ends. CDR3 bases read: TGTGCCAGCTCACCATATGAGACAAAGAAGGAAAAA. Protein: CASSPYETKKEK. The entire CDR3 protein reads CASSPYETKKEKLFF.

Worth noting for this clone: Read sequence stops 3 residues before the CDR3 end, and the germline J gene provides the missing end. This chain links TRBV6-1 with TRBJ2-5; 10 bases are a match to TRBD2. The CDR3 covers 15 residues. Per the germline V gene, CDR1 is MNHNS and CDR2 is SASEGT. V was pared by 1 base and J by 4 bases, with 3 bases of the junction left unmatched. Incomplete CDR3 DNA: TGTGCCAGCAGTGAAGAAGCGGGGGGGCCAGAGACC. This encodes CASSEEAGGPET. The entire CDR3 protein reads CASSEEAGGPETQYF.

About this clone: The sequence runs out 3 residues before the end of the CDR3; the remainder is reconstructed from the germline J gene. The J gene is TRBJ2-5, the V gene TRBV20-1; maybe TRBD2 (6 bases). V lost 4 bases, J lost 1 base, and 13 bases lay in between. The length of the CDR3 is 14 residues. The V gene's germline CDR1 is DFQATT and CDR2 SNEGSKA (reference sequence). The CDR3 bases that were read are TGCAGTGCTATAAAACTAGCCGGCCAAGAGACC. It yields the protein CSAIKLAGQET. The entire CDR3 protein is CSAIKLAGQETQYF.

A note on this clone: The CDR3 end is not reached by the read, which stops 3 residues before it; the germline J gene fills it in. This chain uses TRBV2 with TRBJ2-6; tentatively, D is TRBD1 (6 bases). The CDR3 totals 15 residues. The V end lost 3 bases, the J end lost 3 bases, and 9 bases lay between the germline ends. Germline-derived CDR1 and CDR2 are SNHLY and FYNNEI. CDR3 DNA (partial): TGTGCCAGCAGTGACTGGGGGCTTGGGGCCAACGTC. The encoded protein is CASSDWGLGANV. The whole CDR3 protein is CASSDWGLGANVLTF.